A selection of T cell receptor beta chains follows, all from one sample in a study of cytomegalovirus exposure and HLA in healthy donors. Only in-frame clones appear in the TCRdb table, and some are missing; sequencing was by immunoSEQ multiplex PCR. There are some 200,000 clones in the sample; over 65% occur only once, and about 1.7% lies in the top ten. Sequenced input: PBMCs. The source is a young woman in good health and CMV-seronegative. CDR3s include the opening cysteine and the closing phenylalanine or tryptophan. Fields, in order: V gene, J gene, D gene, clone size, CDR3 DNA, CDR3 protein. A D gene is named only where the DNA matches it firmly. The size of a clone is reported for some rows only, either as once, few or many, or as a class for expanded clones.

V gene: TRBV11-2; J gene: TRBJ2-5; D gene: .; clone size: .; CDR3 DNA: TGTGCCAGCAGCTTTTCCGGACACCACCAAGAGACCCAGTACTTC; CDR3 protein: CASSFSGHHQETQYF
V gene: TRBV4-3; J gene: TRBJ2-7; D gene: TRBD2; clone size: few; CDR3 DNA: TGCGCCAGCAGCCAATCTGCCGTGCGGGTAGCGGGACGGTACGAGCAGTACTTC; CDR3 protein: CASSQSAVRVAGRYEQYF
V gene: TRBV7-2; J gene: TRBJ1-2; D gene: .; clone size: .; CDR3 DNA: TGTGCCAGCAGCTTAGCGAGAACCCGGGGGACTCCGGCGACTTTCTATGGCTACACCTTC; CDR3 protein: CASSLARTRGTPATFYGYTF
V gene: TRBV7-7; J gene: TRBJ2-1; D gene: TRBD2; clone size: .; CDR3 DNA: TGTGCCAGCAGCCTGGGACTAGCGGGGGGCAATGAGCAGTTCTTC; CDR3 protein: CASSLGLAGGNEQFF
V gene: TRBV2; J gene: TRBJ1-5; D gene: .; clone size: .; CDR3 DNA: TGTGCCAGCAGGTCGGGCAGGGAATTTAGCAATCAGCCCCAGCATTTT; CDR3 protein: CASRSGREFSNQPQHF
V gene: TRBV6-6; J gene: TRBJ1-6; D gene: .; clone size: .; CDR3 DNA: TGTGCCAGCACCCACCGGGGGAGCTCCTATAATTCACCCCTCCACTTT; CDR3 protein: CASTHRGSSYNSPLHF
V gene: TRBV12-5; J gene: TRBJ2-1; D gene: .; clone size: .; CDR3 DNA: TGTGCTAGTGGCCCCCAGGGAGGCTTGGGGGCCTACAATGAGCAGTTCTTC; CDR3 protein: CASGPQGGLGAYNEQFF
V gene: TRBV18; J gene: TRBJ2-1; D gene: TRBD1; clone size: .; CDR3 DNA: TGTGCCAGCTCACCCTTAAGGCGACAGGGGGGCAATGAGCAGTTCTTC; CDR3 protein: CASSPLRRQGGNEQFF
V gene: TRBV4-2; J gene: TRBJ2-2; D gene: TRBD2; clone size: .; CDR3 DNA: TGTGCCGCACGACTTATGGGAGGGATCACCGGGGAGCTGTTTTTT; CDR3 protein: CAARLMGGITGELFF
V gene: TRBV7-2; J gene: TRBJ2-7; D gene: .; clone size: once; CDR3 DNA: TGTGCCAGCAGCCTCATACAGGGGGGGTACGAGCAGTACTTC; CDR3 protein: CASSLIQGGYEQYF
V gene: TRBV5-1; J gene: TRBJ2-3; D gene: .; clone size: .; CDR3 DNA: TGCGCCAGCAACTTTGAAGGCAGGGTCTTAGATACGCAGTATTTT; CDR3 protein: CASNFEGRVLDTQYF
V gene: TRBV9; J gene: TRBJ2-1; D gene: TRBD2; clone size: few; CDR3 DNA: TGTGCCAGCAGCTTTACGACTAGCGGGGACAATGAGCAGTTCTTC; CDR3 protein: CASSFTTSGDNEQFF
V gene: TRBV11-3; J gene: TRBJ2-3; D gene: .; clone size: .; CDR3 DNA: TGTGCCAGCAGCTTAGGGGCCGAGGGCTCTGCAGATACGCAGTATTTT; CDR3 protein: CASSLGAEGSADTQYF
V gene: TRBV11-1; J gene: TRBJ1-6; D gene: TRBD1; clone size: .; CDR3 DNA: TGTGCCAGCAGTTCGGGGGACAGGGGAAGTAATTCACCCCTCCACTTT; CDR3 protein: CASSSGDRGSNSPLHF
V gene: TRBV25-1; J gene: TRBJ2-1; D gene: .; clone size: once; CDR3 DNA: TGTGCCAGCAGTCCCAGCGGCAATGAGCAGTTCTTC; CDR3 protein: CASSPSGNEQFF
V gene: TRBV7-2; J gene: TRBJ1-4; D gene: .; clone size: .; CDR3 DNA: TGTGCCAGCAGCTTACCCGAACGGGGGGAAAAACTGTTTTTT; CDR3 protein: CASSLPERGEKLFF
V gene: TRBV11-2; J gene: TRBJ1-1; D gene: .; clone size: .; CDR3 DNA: TGTGCCAGCAGCAACTACAGGGTTTCGGGCACTGAAGCTTTCTTT; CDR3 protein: CASSNYRVSGTEAFF
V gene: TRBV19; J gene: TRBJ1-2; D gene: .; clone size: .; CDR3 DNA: TGTGCCAGTAGTATGGCAGGGCCCTTCTATGGCTACACCTTC; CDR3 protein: CASSMAGPFYGYTF
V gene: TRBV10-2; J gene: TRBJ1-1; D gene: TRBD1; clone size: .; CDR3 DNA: TGCGCCAGCAGTCTCCGGGGAGGGACAGGCATGAACACTGAAGCTTTCTTT; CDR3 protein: CASSLRGGTGMNTEAFF
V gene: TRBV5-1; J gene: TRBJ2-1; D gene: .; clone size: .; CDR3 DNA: TGCGCCAGCAGCTTGGCACAGGGTCTCGGGGAGCAGTTCTTC; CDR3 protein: CASSLAQGLGEQFF
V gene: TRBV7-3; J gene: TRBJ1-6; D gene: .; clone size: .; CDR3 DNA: TGTGCCAGCAGCTTGGGGAGGGCGGGTAATTCACCCCTCCACTTT; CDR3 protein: CASSLGRAGNSPLHF
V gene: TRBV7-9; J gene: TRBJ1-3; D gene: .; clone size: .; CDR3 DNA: TGTGCCAGCAGCCCCCGGAGAGATCCTCTTGCTGGAAACACCATATATTTT; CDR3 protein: CASSPRRDPLAGNTIYF
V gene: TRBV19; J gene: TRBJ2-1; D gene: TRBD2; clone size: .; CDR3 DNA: TGTGCCAGTATTAGCGGGAGCGACAATGAGCAGTTCTTC; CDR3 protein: CASISGSDNEQFF
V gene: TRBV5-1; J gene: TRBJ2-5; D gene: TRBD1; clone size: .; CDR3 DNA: TGCGCCAGCAGCGTCGGACAGGGCTTAGAGACCCAGTACTTC; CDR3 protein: CASSVGQGLETQYF
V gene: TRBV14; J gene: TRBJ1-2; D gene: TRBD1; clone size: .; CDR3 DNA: TGTGCCAGCAGCCAAGGACAGGGAATAGGTGGCTACACCTTC; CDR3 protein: CASSQGQGIGGYTF
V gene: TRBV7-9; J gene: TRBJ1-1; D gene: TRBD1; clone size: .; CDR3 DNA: TGTGCCAGCAGCTACGCGAGACAGGGGAACACTGAAGCTTTCTTT; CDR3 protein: CASSYARQGNTEAFF